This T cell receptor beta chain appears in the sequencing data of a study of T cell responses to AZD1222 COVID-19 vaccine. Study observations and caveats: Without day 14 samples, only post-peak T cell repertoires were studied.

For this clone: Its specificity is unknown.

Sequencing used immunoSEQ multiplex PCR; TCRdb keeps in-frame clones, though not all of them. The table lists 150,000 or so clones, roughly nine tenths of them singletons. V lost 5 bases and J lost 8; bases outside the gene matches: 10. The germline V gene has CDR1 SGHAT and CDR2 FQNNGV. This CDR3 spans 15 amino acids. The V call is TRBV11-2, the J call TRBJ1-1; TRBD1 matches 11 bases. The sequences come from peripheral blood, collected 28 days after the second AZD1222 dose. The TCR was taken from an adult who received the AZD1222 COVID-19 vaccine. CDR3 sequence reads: CASSPRDRGDSEAFF. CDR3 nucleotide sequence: TGTGCCAGCAGCCCCCGGGACAGGGGGGATTCGGAAGCTTTCTTT.